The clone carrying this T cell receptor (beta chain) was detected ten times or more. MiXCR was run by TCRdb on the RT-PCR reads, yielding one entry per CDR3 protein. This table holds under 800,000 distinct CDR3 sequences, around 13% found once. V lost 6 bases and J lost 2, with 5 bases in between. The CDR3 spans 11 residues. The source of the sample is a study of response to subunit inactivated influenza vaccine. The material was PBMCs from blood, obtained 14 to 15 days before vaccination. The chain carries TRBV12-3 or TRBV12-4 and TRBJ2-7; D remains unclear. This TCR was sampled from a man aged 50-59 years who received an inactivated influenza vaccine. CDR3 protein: CASSLTYEQYF. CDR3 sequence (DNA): TGTGCCAGCAGCTTGACCTACGAGCAGTACTTC.